Shown below are 27 T cell receptor beta chains from a single sample sequenced in a study of blood T cell repertoires in COVID-19. The table came from immunoSEQ multiplex PCR; TCRdb's copy has only in-frame clones and leaves some out. The sample holds roughly 180,000 clones, about 91% seen once. Specimen: peripheral blood. These receptors came from a woman aged 25 to 39 with acute or convalescent COVID-19.

V and J are TRBV30 and TRBJ1-5, with 7 bases matching TRBD1. The CDR3 spans 14 residues. V shed 1 base and J 4 bases; nucleotides not matched to a gene: 4. Germline V gene sequence: CDR1 GTSNPN, CDR2 SVGIG (reference sequence). CDR3 nucleotides: TGTGCCTGGAGTGGGGACAGCCCGAATCAGCCCCAGCATTTT. This sequence encodes CAWSGDSPNQPQHF.

This clone has only one observation. CDR3 coding DNA: TGTGCCAGCAGTTATGGTAGAAACACTGAAGCTTTCTTT. Protein product: CASSYGRNTEAFF. This chain links TRBV6-5 with TRBJ1-1; D is ambiguous. The ends were cut back, 3 bases at V and 2 bases at J, with 7 bases in the middle. CDR1 MNHEY and CDR2 SVGAGI come from the germline V gene. This CDR3 region has 13 residues.

The chain uses TRBV7-2 and TRBJ2-3; the D gene is possibly TRBD2 (5 bases). CDR1 is SGHTA, CDR2 FQGNSA, per germline. V dropped 1 base and J dropped 6 bases, with 11 bases sitting between them. This CDR3 is built from 14 residues. CDR3 residues: CASSLVRRHDTQYF. The CDR3, as DNA: TGTGCCAGCAGCTTAGTACGGAGGCACGATACGCAGTATTTT. The entire variable domain, with the rest obtained from reference TRBV7-2 and TRBJ2-3, is as follows: GAGVSQSPSNKVTEKGKDVELRCDPISGHTALYWYRQSLGQGLEFLIYFQGNSAPDKSGLPSDRFSAERTGGSVSTLTIQRTQQEDSAVYLCASSLVRRHDTQYFGPGTRLTVL.

The chain uses TRBV24-1 and TRBJ2-1; D gene unclear. CDR1 is KGHDR, CDR2 SFDVKD, per germline. Between the trimmed V and J ends, which lost 6 bases and 9 bases, there was a span of 8 bases. CDR3 length equals 11 residues. For the CDR3, the DNA is TGTGCCACCAGTACAGTGGGTGAGCAGTTCTTC. This encodes CATSTVGEQFF.

This chain uses TRBV30 with TRBJ2-5, with TRBD1 identical over 7 bases. The germline V gene encodes CDR1 GTSNPN and CDR2 SVGIG (reference sequence). V dropped 3 bases and J dropped 5; count of bases not matched to a gene: 6. This CDR3 has 13 amino acids. The CDR3 DNA sequence: TGTGCCTGGAGCCACGGGACAGATGAGACCCAGTACTTC. Its translation is CAWSHGTDETQYF.

The V and J genes are TRBV4-2 and TRBJ2-2; 10 nucleotides match TRBD2. The CDR3 consists of 17 residues. V shed 2 bases and J 1 base; nucleotides not matched to a gene: 4. Germline V gives CDR1 LGHNA, CDR2 YNFKEQ. Here the CDR3 reads CASSQFTSGVNTGELFF. The CDR3 nucleotides read TGTGCCAGCAGCCAATTTACTAGCGGGGTGAACACCGGGGAGCTGTTTTTT.

The chain is built from TRBV5-5 and TRBJ2-2; D unclear. The CDR3 covers 13 residues. Germline CDR1 reads SGHKS; CDR2 reads YYEKEE (reference sequence). V lost 3 bases to trimming and J lost 8 bases, with 11 bases between them. CDR3 DNA sequence: TGTGCCAGCAGCTCGACTGCTCTTGGGGAGCTGTTTTTT. This sequence encodes CASSSTALGELFF.

The chain uses TRBV5-1 and TRBJ2-1, with TRBD2 as a possible D gene (6 bases). There are 14 residues in the CDR3. Germline lookup yields CDR1 SGHRS and CDR2 YFSETQ. V was cut by 6 bases and J by 6 bases, with 16 bases left in between. The CDR3 sequence is CASTPGSTLNEQFF. Here the CDR3 DNA reads TGCGCCAGCACCCCCGGGAGTACCCTCAATGAGCAGTTCTTC.

Only a few counts were recorded for this clone. Other DNA sequences of this sample code for an identical CDR3. The rearrangement uses TRBV6-6 and TRBJ2-3; possible D gene TRBD2, 6 bases. Germline assignment: CDR1 MNHNY and CDR2 SVGAGI (reference sequence). Trimming cost V 8 bases and J 3 bases, with 9 bases left between them. This CDR3 is 12 amino acids long. The CDR3 nucleotides read TGTGCCAGCCGGGGGTCTACAGATACGCAGTATTTT. This encodes CASRGSTDTQYF.

CDR3 in amino acids: CASSLAQGETQYF. The CDR3 region has the DNA TGTGCCAGCAGTTTAGCACAGGGAGAGACCCAGTACTTC. The V call is TRBV28, the J call TRBJ2-5; D may be TRBD1 (6 bases). Trimming left V 2 bases short and J 4 bases short, with 8 bases between. The germline CDR1 and CDR2 sequences are MDHEN and SYDVKM. The CDR3 totals 13 residues.

The gene calls are TRBV30 and TRBJ1-6, with unresolved D. With 4 bases removed from V and 9 bases from J, the gap between germline ends came to 16 bases. Germline V lookup: CDR1 GTSNPN, CDR2 SVGIG (reference sequence). CDR3 length equals 14 residues. CDR3 DNA: TGTGCCTGGATGCCTAGATCGGGAAGTTCACCCCTCCACTTT. Translation gives CAWMPRSGSSPLHF.

A single count supports this clone. The chain combines TRBV6-5 with TRBJ2-1; D call uncertain. The CDR3 extends over 14 amino acids. Germline V CDR1 and CDR2: MNHEY, SVGAGI. Trimming pared 9 bases from V and 4 bases from J, leaving 16 bases between. CDR3 bases: TGTGCCAGTTCACCGGAGCTAGGATACAATGAGCAGTTCTTC. Its translation is CASSPELGYNEQFF.

As for this clone: This sample also contains other DNA sequences that code for the same CDR3. This chain links TRBV18 with TRBJ2-6, with D uncertain. The germline V and J ends were trimmed by 6 bases and 0 bases, with 6 bases remaining between them. This CDR3 comprises 14 residues. Germline V gene sequence: CDR1 KGHSH, CDR2 LQKENI. This CDR3 is CASSRDSGANVLTF. DNA of the CDR3: TGTGCCAGCTCGCGAGACTCTGGGGCCAACGTCCTGACTTTC.

The V gene is TRBV21-1, the J gene TRBJ1-6. TRBV21-1 is a known pseudogene. The CDR3 runs 15 residues. The CDR3 DNA follows: TGTGCCAGCAGCAAAGCGAGCTCCTATAATTCACCCCTCCACTTT. The encoded protein is CASSKASSYNSPLHF.

V and J are TRBV2 and TRBJ1-2; D possibly corresponds to TRBD1 (5 bases). This CDR3 region has 13 residues. Trimming shortened V by 8 bases and J by 2 bases, and 12 bases separated the two germline ends. The germline V gene has CDR1 SNHLY and CDR2 FYNNEI. The CDR3, as DNA: TGTGCCAGCGACAGATCGGACAACTATGGCTACACCTTC. It yields the protein CASDRSDNYGYTF. Full variable domain (outside the CDR3, taken from reference TRBV2 and TRBJ1-2): EPEVTQTPSHQVTQMGQEVILRCVPISNHLYFYWYRQILGQKVEFLVSFYNNEISEKSEIFDDQFSVERPDGSNFTLKIRSTKLEDSAMYFCASDRSDNYGYTFGSGTRLTVV.

The chain links TRBV9 to TRBJ1-1; TRBD1 matches 8 bases. Germline V gene data show CDR1 as SGDLS and CDR2 as YYNGEE. V lost 3 bases and J lost 1; bases outside the gene matches: 2. The CDR3 length is 14 residues. The CDR3 DNA reads TGTGCCAGCAGCGCCACAGGGGGGAACACTGAAGCTTTCTTT. This translates into CASSATGGNTEAFF. Full variable domain (missing parts from reference TRBV9 and TRBJ1-1): DSGVTQTPKHLITATGQRVTLRCSPRSGDLSVYWYQQSLDQGLQFLIQYYNGEERAKGNILERFSAQQFPDLHSELNLSSLELGDSALYFCASSATGGNTEAFFGQGTRLTVV.

This rearrangement joins TRBV4-2 to TRBJ2-3, with 9 bases that match TRBD2. Germline lookup yields CDR1 LGHNA and CDR2 YNFKEQ. The CDR3 sequence is 17 residues long. V shed 1 base and J 2 bases; nucleotides not matched to a gene: 7. For the CDR3, the DNA is TGTGCCAGCAGCCAAGGAGGACTAGCGCAAACCACAGATACGCAGTATTTT. This translates into CASSQGGLAQTTDTQYF.

This chain links TRBV11-2 with TRBJ1-6, with TRBD1 as a possible D gene (6 bases). Germline values: CDR1 SGHAT, CDR2 FQNNGV. V gave up 6 bases and J gave up 8 bases, with 17 bases separating them. The CDR3 spans 15 residues. The DNA of the CDR3 is TGTGCCAGCAGACCTATAACAGGGAGGGATTCACCCCTCCACTTT. This gives the protein CASRPITGRDSPLHF.

The chain combines TRBV4-2 with TRBJ1-3; D unclear. V gave up 0 bases and J gave up 1 base, with 13 bases separating them. The CDR3 sequence is 17 residues long. The germline CDR1 and CDR2 sequences are LGHNA and YNFKEQ. CDR3 sequence (DNA): TGTGCCAGCAGCCAAGAAGCGTACGGGAGTTCTGGAAACACCATATATTTT. Translated, it gives CASSQEAYGSSGNTIYF.

V and J are TRBV6-1 and TRBJ2-4, with D unclear. Germline V gene sequence: CDR1 MNHNS, CDR2 SASEGT. This CDR3 spans 12 amino acids. The V end lost 3 bases, the J end lost 8 bases, and 8 bases lay between the germline ends. The CDR3 sequence is CASSESADIQYF. DNA for the CDR3: TGTGCCAGCAGTGAGTCGGCGGACATTCAGTACTTC.

A single count supports this clone. This rearrangement joins TRBV12-3 or TRBV12-4 to TRBJ1-1; no clear D. The CDR3 extends over 12 amino acids. Trimming left V 3 bases short and J 1 base short, with 3 bases between. CDR3 DNA sequence: TGTGCCAGCAGTTTTAGGAACACTGAAGCTTTCTTT. Amino acids: CASSFRNTEAFF.

Details on this clone: This same CDR3 is encoded by further DNA sequences in the sample. The rearrangement joins TRBV3-1 (or the pseudogene TRBV3-2) to TRBJ1-5; possibly TRBD1 for D (5 bases). Germline-derived CDR1 and CDR2 are LGHDT and YNNKEL (reference sequence). This CDR3 contains 13 residues. Trimming removed 6 bases at V and 2 bases at J, with 8 bases between. CDR3 DNA: TGTGCCAGCAGTTTACAGGGCAATCAGCCCCAGCATTTT. This translates into CASSLQGNQPQHF.

The chain has TRBV7-2 and TRBJ2-4; 10 nucleotides align to TRBD2. Germline loops: CDR1 SGHTA, CDR2 FQGNSA. The J segment lost 6 bases and the V segment lost 5 bases, leaving 4 bases of the junction unmatched. This CDR3 has 14 residues. CDR3 in DNA: TGTGCCAGCAGCAAAGGACTAGCGGCAAACATTCAGTACTTC. It yields the protein CASSKGLAANIQYF.

The chain uses TRBV7-9 and TRBJ1-4, with 8 bases identical to TRBD1. The germline V gene encodes CDR1 SEHNR and CDR2 FQNEAQ (reference sequence). With V trimmed by 6 bases and J by 8 bases, 5 bases remained unmatched. The CDR3 loop spans 13 amino acids. In DNA form, the CDR3 reads TGTGCCAGCAGTAGTCAGGGGGCCGAAAAACTGTTTTTT. This gives the protein CASSSQGAEKLFF.

The chain links TRBV29-1 to TRBJ2-3; D may be TRBD1 (6 bases). Trimming cost V 7 bases and J 6 bases, with 20 bases left between them. The CDR3 length is 14 residues. Germline V gene lookup returns CDR1 SQVTM and CDR2 ANQGSEA. The CDR3 spells CSDIQGDSPDTQYF. DNA of the CDR3: TGCAGCGACATACAGGGTGATAGTCCGGATACGCAGTATTTT.

The table lists this clone with a count of one. The chain links TRBV7-9 to TRBJ1-5; 10 bases map to TRBD1. The CDR3 is 14 amino acids. J lost 6 bases, V lost 5 bases, and 4 bases had no gene match. Germline V gives CDR1 SEHNR, CDR2 FQNEAQ (reference sequence). Here the CDR3 DNA reads TGTGCCAGCAGCCCCGGACAGGGGGGTCAGCCCCAGCATTTT. Its translation: CASSPGQGGQPQHF.

This chain joins TRBV6-6 and TRBJ1-1; D is uncertain. CDR1 and CDR2 from the germline V gene are MNHNY and SVGAGI (reference sequence). Trimming took off 2 bases at V and 2 bases at J, with 6 bases between the two ends. The CDR3 contains 13 residues. CDR3 region: CASSYQLNTEAFF. The CDR3 DNA is TGTGCCAGCAGTTACCAACTTAACACTGAAGCTTTCTTT.